Each of the 2 T cell receptor beta chains below was sequenced from the same sample in a study of control samples from healthy donors and cancer patients. Here immunoSEQ multiplex PCR was the method, and the copy in TCRdb shows in-frame clones only, minus some. The table includes about 120,000 clones, about 91% detected once. Input material: blood. These receptors were obtained from a man aged 40-50 years in good health.

The chain couples TRBV12-3 or TRBV12-4 to TRBJ1-2, with 7 bases lining up with TRBD1. This CDR3 comprises 13 residues. The trim removed 6 bases at V and 2 bases at J, leaving 3 bases unmatched. For the CDR3, the DNA is TGTGCCAGCAGCCAGACAGGGAACTATGGCTACACCTTC. Protein: CASSQTGNYGYTF.

This chain joins TRBV19 and TRBJ1-1; 8 bases match TRBD1. Trimming cost V 5 bases and J 3 bases; bases outside gene matches: 8. The CDR3 runs 15 residues. Per germline, CDR1 LNHDA and CDR2 SQIVND (reference sequence). As DNA, the CDR3 is TGTGCCAGTAGTGTTGGGACAGGCGGGTACACTGAAGCTTTCTTT. The encoded protein is CASSVGTGGYTEAFF.